This TCR beta chain was documented in a study of T-cell reconstitution after alpha-beta-depleted transplantation in children. Study results and caveats: Reports say that about two months after transplant, the alpha-beta T cells came out of several hundred graft clones that had expanded. The origin of high day-60 TCRbeta diversity in some patients lay in surviving recipient T cells and thymic progenitors.

Unique molecular identifiers were used in preparing the TCRbeta library. Using its own MiXCR run on the PCR reads, TCRdb lists one record per CDR3 protein. The sample has about 440,000 distinct CDR3 sequences, approximately 41% seen once; the top ten hold 27%. Trimming took 2 bases from V and 6 from J; bases not matched to a gene: 3. Germline loops: CDR1 MNHNS, CDR2 SASEGT. The CDR3 totals 13 residues. A word on this clonotype: What it binds is unknown.

This receptor was obtained from a girl aged 2-10 years with aplastic anemia, due to receive a stem cell transplant. V gene TRBV6-1 combines with J gene TRBJ1-2; 7 positions match TRBD1. The sample here was PBMCs, taken before TCRalphabeta/CD19-depleted stem cell transplant. The CDR3 coding sequence is TGTGCCAGCAGTGAATGGCAGGGGGATGGCTACACCTTC. It yields the protein CASSEWQGDGYTF.